This T cell receptor (beta chain) comes out of a study of blood T cell repertoires in COVID-19. For the study at large: T cells, B-cell-depleted T cells, or PBMCs supplied cDNA or gDNA.

Clinical history reported by participants formed the basis on which cohorts were assigned. Symptom resolution, clearance, or two negative PCRs marked donors in Cohort 3 as recovered. This clone appeared a single time. As handled by the study authors: Amplification of reference gene primers provided the estimated nucleated cell counts. TCRdb's table, derived via immunoSEQ multiplex PCR, lists solely in-frame clones and lacks some. That table is the source of V, J and clone size, and D and trimming were worked out from the DNA. The data show more than 300,000 clones, about 85% seen once. Input material: PBMCs or T cells enriched from blood (not recorded which). This clonotype was obtained from a woman in her twenties or thirties who had recovered from COVID-19.

This chain's CDR3 is CASSQAWATGQPNTEAFF. Here the CDR3 DNA reads TGTGCCAGCAGCCAAGCTTGGGCGACGGGACAACCGAACACTGAAGCTTTCTTT. The J gene is TRBJ1-1, the V gene TRBV4-2; D possibly corresponds to TRBD1 (6 bases). Per germline, CDR1 LGHNA and CDR2 YNFKEQ. Trimming shortened V by 1 base and J by 1 base, and 19 bases separated the two germline ends. The length of the CDR3 is 18 residues.